This T cell receptor beta chain is from a study of cytomegalovirus exposure and HLA in healthy donors. Whole-study context: Later analysis reported that the roughly 120 validation repertoires shared the platform of the roughly 670 first-cohort repertoires.

Germline-derived CDR1 and CDR2 are SGHAT and FQNNGV. The CDR3 consists of 15 residues. Trimming cost V 4 bases and J 0 bases; bases outside gene matches: 6. The protocol was immunoSEQ multiplex PCR, while the TCRdb copy is restricted to in-frame clones and leaves out a portion. The sample lists under 150,000 clones, approximately 84% occurring once. General study points: Investigators reported 150 to 200 TCR beta chains as tied to cytomegalovirus. Specific recognition of CMV antigens was confirmed in vitro for three chains (all CMV-associated). TCR sequences were mostly rare, though some public TCRs occurred in many donors.

The table lists this clone with a count of one. Its target is unknown. J is TRBJ2-7 and V is TRBV11-2, with TRBD2 matching 7 bases. Sequenced input: PBMCs. The sequence came from a woman under 40 in good health and CMV-seronegative. In nucleotides, the CDR3 is TGTGCCAGCAGCTCAGAGCGGGGCCCCTCCTACGAGCAGTACTTC. Translation: CASSSERGPSYEQYF.